These T cell receptor beta chains were read from a single sample in a study of identical twins. TCRdb re-analysed the 5' RACE reads in MiXCR, keeping a single row per CDR3 protein. The table includes around 480,000 distinct CDR3 sequences, 13% to 15% detected once. These sequences were also reported in another study, on yellow fever vaccine responses in identical twins.

The sample taken for sequencing was CD4+ T cells sorted from blood. Every receptor here comes from a woman between 18 and 29 years old in good health. Each CDR3 is given with its conserved first and last residue. The D gene is left open where the match is weak. Clone sizes are given selectively: once, few, many, or a class where the clone is expanded.

-	few	TRBV6-5	TRBJ2-3	TGTGCCAGCAGTTACATGGCCGACAAAGGCACAGATACGCAGTATTTT	CASSYMADKGTDTQYF
TRBD2	few	TRBV11-2	TRBJ2-5	TGTGCCAGCAGCCTTAGCGGGGGGGTGCAAGAGACCCAGTACTTC	CASSLSGGVQETQYF
TRBD1	many	TRBV28	TRBJ1-1	TGTGCCAGCAGTCTCACCGGGACAGGGGTTTTGGACACTGAAGCTTTCTTT	CASSLTGTGVLDTEAFF
TRBD2	few	TRBV7-6	TRBJ2-7	TGTGCCAGCAGCTTAGCGGCGGGAGGGACGAACTACGAGCAGTACTTC	CASSLAAGGTNYEQYF
TRBD1	-	TRBV12-5	TRBJ2-3	TGTGCTAGTGGAGGGACAGGGAGGACAGATACGCAGTATTTT	CASGGTGRTDTQYF
TRBD2	few	TRBV12-3/TRBV12-4	TRBJ2-7	TGTGCCAGCAGTTCGGGACTAGCGGAATTCGAGCAGTACTTC	CASSSGLAEFEQYF
TRBD1	-	TRBV3-1	TRBJ2-1	TGTGCCAGCAGCCAAGAAGGGGGCGCAAATGAGCAGTTCTTC	CASSQEGGANEQFF
TRBD2	-	TRBV7-8	TRBJ2-7	TGTGCCAGCAGCCCTAGGACTAGCCGACCTTACTACGAGCAGTACTTC	CASSPRTSRPYYEQYF
-	few	TRBV29-1	TRBJ1-1	TGCAGCGTTGGCTCAGTTGCGAACACTGAAGCTTTCTTT	CSVGSVANTEAFF
-	few	TRBV6-5	TRBJ2-2	TGTGCCAGCAGTTACCTACCGGGACCTCACACCGGGGAGCTGTTTTTT	CASSYLPGPHTGELFF
-	-	TRBV7-2	TRBJ2-3	TGTGCCAGCAGCTTAGGTATAGGTGCGGGCTCGCCGAATACGCAGTATTTT	CASSLGIGAGSPNTQYF
TRBD2	few	TRBV7-6	TRBJ2-5	TGTGCCAGCATCCTAACTAGCGGCCGACAAGAGACCCAGTACTTC	CASILTSGRQETQYF
-	few	TRBV2	TRBJ2-7	TGTGCCAGCAGCCAGGGGCAAGACGGGGTATACGAGCAGTACTTC	CASSQGQDGVYEQYF
TRBD1	many	TRBV29-1	TRBJ1-1	TGCAGCGTTGGGGGACAGGGGGCTGAAGCTTTCTTT	CSVGGQGAEAFF
TRBD2	-	TRBV5-6	TRBJ2-7	TGTGCCAGCAGCTTGTTGTTCGGGACTAGTGGGGGAGAGCAGTACTTC	CASSLLFGTSGGEQYF
TRBD1	-	TRBV7-3	TRBJ2-2	TGTGCCAGCAGCTCATGGACAGGGGCCGGGGAGCTGTTTTTT	CASSSWTGAGELFF
-	many	TRBV9	TRBJ2-3	TGTGCCAGCAGCGTAGCCCTGGGATCAGCGGCAGATACGCAGTATTTT	CASSVALGSAADTQYF
-	once	TRBV15	TRBJ1-1	TGTGCCACGGCCGCGAGGGCCAACACTGAAGCTTTCTTT	CATAARANTEAFF
TRBD2	-	TRBV5-1	TRBJ2-2	TGCGCCAGCAGCTTGAGGCTAGCGGGAGCCGGGGAGCTGTTTTTT	CASSLRLAGAGELFF
TRBD2	-	TRBV11-2	TRBJ2-1	TGTGCCAGCAGCTCTCCAACCGGGACTAGCGGACTCTCCTACAATGAGCAGTTCTTC	CASSSPTGTSGLSYNEQFF
TRBD1	-	TRBV11-2	TRBJ2-1	TGTGCCAGCAGCTTAGGCCGACAGGGGGGAAACGAGCAGTTCTTC	CASSLGRQGGNEQFF
TRBD1	-	TRBV18	TRBJ2-2	TGTGCCAGCTCACCGGGACAGCCTATACTCACCGGGGAGCTGTTTTTT	CASSPGQPILTGELFF
TRBD2	few	TRBV5-6	TRBJ2-3	TGTGCCAGCAGCTTGAAGTACGGGGGGGAGACAGATACGCAGTATTTT	CASSLKYGGETDTQYF
-	-	TRBV20-1	TRBJ2-2	TGCAGTGCGCCCTGGGACCACACCGGGGAGCTGTTTTTT	CSAPWDHTGELFF
-	-	TRBV25-1	TRBJ2-7	TGTGCCAGCAGTGAATTTCGGCAGATAACCTCGGAGCAGTACTTC	CASSEFRQITSEQYF
-	few	TRBV21-1	TRBJ2-1	TGTGCCAGCAGCAAAGTAACAGGGTGTAGCTATGAGCAGTTCTTC	CASSKVTGCSYEQFF
TRBD2	-	TRBV6-2/TRBV6-3	TRBJ2-1	TGTGCCAGCACCAGGGTTCTAGCGGGGAAGGTAAATGAGCAGTTCTTC	CASTRVLAGKVNEQFF
TRBD2	-	TRBV10-3	TRBJ2-7	TGTGCCATCAGGCGGGGACTAGCGGACTACGAGCAGTACTTC	CAIRRGLADYEQYF
TRBD1	few	TRBV20-1	TRBJ1-1	TGCAGTGCCTGGGACAGGGGCGTGAACACTGAAGCTTTCTTT	CSAWDRGVNTEAFF
TRBD2	few	TRBV20-1	TRBJ2-1	TGCAGTGTAGAACTAGCGGGAGGGCCCTACAATGAGCAGTTCTTC	CSVELAGGPYNEQFF
-	few	TRBV7-2	TRBJ2-1	TGTGCCAGCAGCACTACAGGGAATGAGCAGTTCTTC	CASSTTGNEQFF
-	-	TRBV5-1	TRBJ2-3	TGCGCCAGCAGCCCCGGCCGGGCGGGGACTAGCACAGATACGCAGTATTTT	CASSPGRAGTSTDTQYF
-	many	TRBV29-1	TRBJ1-2	TGCAGCGTTGGCACGGGCTATGGCTACACCTTC	CSVGTGYGYTF
TRBD1	-	TRBV5-5	TRBJ1-1	TGTGCCAGCAGCCATGACAGGGGGTTCACTGAAGCTTTCTTT	CASSHDRGFTEAFF
TRBD1	-	TRBV27	TRBJ2-7	TGTGCCAGCAGTGTCGGGACAGGGGGCGAGTACGAGCAGTACTTC	CASSVGTGGEYEQYF
-	many	TRBV29-1	TRBJ2-7	TGCAGCGTTGAATCGGGCCCGGGGAACGAGCAGTACTTC	CSVESGPGNEQYF
TRBD2	few	TRBV5-1	TRBJ2-7	TGCGCCAGCAGCGTTAGCGGGAGTGAGAACGAGCAGTACTTC	CASSVSGSENEQYF
TRBD1	few	TRBV15	TRBJ1-3	TGTGCCACCAGCAAACCCTGGCAGGGGGCGGGAAACACCATATATTTT	CATSKPWQGAGNTIYF
TRBD1	many	TRBV12-3/TRBV12-4	TRBJ2-7	TGTGCCAGCAGTTTTGGTGGGACAGGATTAAAAGCCAGCTACGAGCAGTACTTC	CASSFGGTGLKASYEQYF
-	many	TRBV4-3	TRBJ2-3	TGCGCCAGCAGCCAAGCCCCCACTGGGGGTACGCAGTATTTT	CASSQAPTGGTQYF
TRBD1	few	TRBV5-1	TRBJ2-7	TGCGCCAGCAATTATTCACCTCCGGGACAGGGGATATACGAGCAGTACTTC	CASNYSPPGQGIYEQYF
-	-	TRBV3-1	TRBJ1-1	TGTGCCAGCAGCCACCGAGGACCCAACACTGAAGCTTTCTTT	CASSHRGPNTEAFF
-	many	TRBV7-2	TRBJ2-5	TGTGCCAGCAGCTTGGCTCCAACCCAAGAGACCCAGTACTTC	CASSLAPTQETQYF
-	-	TRBV6-5	TRBJ1-3	TGTGCCAGCAGTTTCGGGGGCCCTCTTTCTGGAAACACCATATATTTT	CASSFGGPLSGNTIYF
TRBD1	few	TRBV6-6	TRBJ1-2	TGTGCCAGCACGTCGGTGCAGGGGGGACGCTACACCTTC	CASTSVQGGRYTF
TRBD2	few	TRBV27	TRBJ2-7	TGTGCCAGCAGTGCCCCCGGGACTAGCGGGAATCGAGAGTACTTC	CASSAPGTSGNREYF
-	few	TRBV27	TRBJ2-7	TGTGCCAGCAGTTTCGTGGCACAGGGTAACGAGCAGTACTTC	CASSFVAQGNEQYF
-	few	TRBV4-2	TRBJ2-1	TGTGCCAGCAGCCAGGAGATAAAGCAGTTCTTC	CASSQEIKQFF
TRBD1	-	TRBV11-2	TRBJ2-7	TGTGCCAGCAGCTTAGTCACAGGGGGCGTCTACGAGCAGTACTTC	CASSLVTGGVYEQYF
-	-	TRBV4-1	TRBJ1-1	TGCGCCAGCCAGGGACCCCTGACGGCACACACTGAAGCTTTCTTT	CASQGPLTAHTEAFF
TRBD2	few	TRBV27	TRBJ2-3	TGTGCCAGCAGTTATCGCCTAGGACTAGCGGGAGGGCCCCTCACAGATACGCAGTATTTT	CASSYRLGLAGGPLTDTQYF
-	-	TRBV15	TRBJ2-7	TGTGCCACCAGCAGAGAGGGCATCGGAAGCTCCTACGAGCAGTACTTC	CATSREGIGSSYEQYF
-	few	TRBV20-1	TRBJ2-7	TGCAGTGCGGGGGGCGAAACCTCCTACGAGCAGTACTTC	CSAGGETSYEQYF
-	-	TRBV5-1	TRBJ2-3	TGCGCCAGCAGCTTGTCCACGGGGGTGTTGACAGATACGCAGTATTTT	CASSLSTGVLTDTQYF
-	few	TRBV29-1	TRBJ2-4	TGCAGCGTTGAAGATCCCCGGACGGGTAATTTAGCCAAAAACATTCAGTACTTC	CSVEDPRTGNLAKNIQYF